This T cell receptor (beta chain) appears in the sequencing data of a study of blood T cell repertoires in COVID-19. On the study more broadly: Italy, Spain and the United States were the sources of the convalescent and acute COVID-19 samples. From T cells, B-cell-depleted T cells, or PBMCs came the material, which was cDNA or gDNA.

How the authors handled the data: Quantification of nucleated cells was approximated via reference gene primer amplification. Clones were sequenced by immunoSEQ multiplex PCR, and TCRdb holds only the in-frame ones, with some missing. V, J and clone size are taken as reported in that table, and D and trimming were inferred from the DNA itself. Among approximately 260,000 clones listed, 70% to 90% were seen once. CDR3 length: 14 residues. Germline loops: CDR1 MNHEY, CDR2 SVGAGI. Trimming removed 0 bases from V and 3 bases from J, with 7 bases in between. This sequence was found in a woman aged 40-49 years who had recovered from COVID-19. Sequenced sample: peripheral blood. V usage is TRBV6-5 and J usage is TRBJ2-3; tentative D call: TRBD1 (6 bases). The CDR3 sequence: CASSYSGGTDTQYF. The CDR3 DNA reads as TGTGCCAGCAGTTACTCAGGGGGTACAGATACGCAGTATTTT.